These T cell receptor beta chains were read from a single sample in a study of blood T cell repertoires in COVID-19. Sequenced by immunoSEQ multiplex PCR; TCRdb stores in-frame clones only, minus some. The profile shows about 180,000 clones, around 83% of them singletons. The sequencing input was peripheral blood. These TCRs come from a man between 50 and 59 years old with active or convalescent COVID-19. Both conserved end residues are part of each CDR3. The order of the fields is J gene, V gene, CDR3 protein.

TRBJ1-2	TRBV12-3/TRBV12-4	CASGASYGYTF
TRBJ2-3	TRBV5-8	CASRRSGLPPKDTQYF
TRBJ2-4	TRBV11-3	CASSLSVSIAKNIQYF
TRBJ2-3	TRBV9	CASSPRGGGHTDTQYF
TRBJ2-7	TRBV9	CASSGTGNTYEQYF
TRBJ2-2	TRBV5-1	CASSLESGGITGELFF
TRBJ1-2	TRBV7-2	CASSLQGHTTYGYTF
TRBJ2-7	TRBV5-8	CASSGTGTGGEQYF
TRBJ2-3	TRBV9	CASSDRDTDTQYF
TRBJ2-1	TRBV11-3	CASSLDRGGLTYNEQFF
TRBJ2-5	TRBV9	CASSAGTSGQETQYF
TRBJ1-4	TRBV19	CASSTPTGVSNEKLFF
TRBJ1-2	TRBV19	CASAVGRGNYGYTF
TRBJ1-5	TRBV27	CASSLGTGSGPQHF
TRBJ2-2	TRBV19	CASSTTGASGELFF
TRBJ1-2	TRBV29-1	CSVATAGFSGYTF
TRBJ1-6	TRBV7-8	CASSLSPRNSPLHF
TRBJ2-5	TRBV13	CASSLAWYGGEETQYF
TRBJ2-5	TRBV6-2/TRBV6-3	CASSPLSGTQYF
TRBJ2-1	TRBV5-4	CASSLDAGNYNEQFF
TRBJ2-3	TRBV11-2	CASSPTTSGGEDTQYF
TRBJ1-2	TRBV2	CASSEGQPNYGYTF
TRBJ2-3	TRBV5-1	CASSLGAGGTDTQYF
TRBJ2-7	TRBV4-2	CASSQSGRGYEQYF
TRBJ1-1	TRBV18	CASSPQGEGGTEAFF
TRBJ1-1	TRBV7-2	CASSQVRTGHDEAFF
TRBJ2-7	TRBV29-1	CSAAGAYEQYF
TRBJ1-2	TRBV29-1	CSASTSGTGKNYGYTF
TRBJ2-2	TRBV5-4	CASSLEGLTGELFF
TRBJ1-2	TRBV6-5	CASATGWSYGYTF
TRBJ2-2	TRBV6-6	CASSLTGGPSVGELFF
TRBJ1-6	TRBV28	CASQKGGLSLHF
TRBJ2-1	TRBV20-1	CSASRLSSYNEQFF
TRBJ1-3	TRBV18	CASSQVRTGSSGNTIYF
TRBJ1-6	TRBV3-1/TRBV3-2	CASSQLRNSPLHF